Listed here are 18 T cell receptor beta chains from one sample, sequenced in a study of T cells in severe cutaneous drug reactions. Bulk and single-cell libraries used iRepertoire multiplex PCR with TCR subtype-specific primers. For each CDR3 protein, TCRdb gives one entry from its re-call of the multiplex PCR reads, without DNA. This table lists more than 20,000 distinct CDR3 sequences. The donors had carbamazepine-induced Stevens-Johnson syndrome or toxic epidermal necrolysis. Material for sequencing was PBMCs. The receptors shown here come from a human donor with toxic epidermal necrolysis, a severe cutaneous drug reaction.

The gene calls are TRBV19 and TRBJ2-7; TCRdb indicates TRBD1, and absent DNA this call remains unverified. The CDR3 spans 14 residues. Germline CDR1 and CDR2: LNHDA and SQIVND (reference sequence). This CDR3 is CASSITGAENEQYF. The full variable domain, with the rest looked up from reference TRBV19 and TRBJ2-7, is DGGITQSPKYLFRKEGQNVTLSCEQNLNHDAMYWYRQDPGQGLRLIYYSQIVNDFQKGDIAEGYSVSREKKESFPLTVTSAQKNPTAFYLCASSITGAENEQYFGPGTRLTVT.

The chain uses TRBV28 and TRBJ2-3; TCRdb proposes TRBD2, but this gene call is untestable without DNA. The CDR3 is 14 residues long. Germline CDR1 and CDR2: MDHEN and SYDVKM. The CDR3 here is CASKPSGSTDTQYF. The variable domain in full, with the rest retrieved from reference TRBV28 and TRBJ2-3, is DVKVTQSSRYLVKRTGEKVFLECVQDMDHENMFWYRQDPGLGLRLIYFSYDVKMKEKGDIPEGYSVSREKKERFSLILESASTNQTSMYLCASKPSGSTDTQYFGPGTRLTVL.

V gene TRBV10-3 combines with J gene TRBJ1-1; lacking DNA, the TRBD1 call made by TCRdb goes unchecked. Germline V CDR1 and CDR2: ENHRY, SYGVKD. This CDR3 has 15 residues. The CDR3 loop is CAISEQDRVNTEAFF.

The chain uses TRBV14 and TRBJ2-5; checking the TCRdb D call of TRBD1 is not possible without DNA. Germline V lookup: CDR1 SGHDN, CDR2 FVKESK. The length of the CDR3 is 15 residues. The CDR3 loop is CASSQGDRIQETQYF.

The gene calls are TRBV28 and TRBJ2-5. The V gene's germline CDR1 is MDHEN and CDR2 SYDVKM. The CDR3 totals 13 residues. The CDR3: CASTPADKETQYF.

V gene TRBV20-1 combines with J gene TRBJ2-3; as DNA is missing, the TRBD2 call by TCRdb cannot be tested. Germline CDR1 DFQATT, CDR2 SNEGSKA (reference sequence). This CDR3 comprises 17 residues. This CDR3 reads CSARRLAGGISTDTQYF.

This chain joins TRBV28 and TRBJ1-1. The CDR3 has 16 residues. Germline V gives CDR1 MDHEN, CDR2 SYDVKM. Here the CDR3 reads CASTSFVRLANTEAFF.

The J gene is TRBJ2-5, the V gene TRBV29-1; checking the TCRdb D call of TRBD2 is not possible without DNA. This CDR3 is built from 14 residues. Per the germline V gene, CDR1 is SQVTM and CDR2 is ANQGSEA. The CDR3 sequence: CSVESTSGRVTQYF.

This chain uses TRBV19 with TRBJ2-1. The V gene's germline CDR1 is LNHDA and CDR2 SQIVND (reference sequence). The CDR3 is 14 amino acids. CDR3: CATLNRPFYNEQFF.

The chain has TRBV11-2 and TRBJ2-5; TCRdb proposes TRBD2, but this gene call is untestable without DNA. This CDR3 is built from 15 residues. Germline CDR1 is SGHAT and CDR2 is FQNNGV. CDR3 region: CASSPQGLAGETQYF.

This clonotype is medium-sized by frequency. V usage is TRBV2 and J usage is TRBJ2-3; TCRdb's assignment of TRBD1 cannot be checked, as there is no DNA. The length of the CDR3 is 17 residues. The germline V gene encodes CDR1 SNHLY and CDR2 FYNNEI. CDR3 residues: CASMGTGDYLSTDTQYF.

The J gene is TRBJ2-4, the V gene TRBV2. Per germline, CDR1 SNHLY and CDR2 FYNNEI. The CDR3 extends over 15 amino acids. CDR3 sequence: CASSEPVIAKNIQYF.

This clonotype is medium-sized by frequency. The chain couples TRBV30 to TRBJ2-7; checking the TCRdb D call of TRBD1 is not possible without DNA. The germline gives CDR1 GTSNPN, CDR2 SVGIG (reference sequence). CDR3 length: 13 residues. This CDR3 is CAWSVDRDYEQYF. The full variable domain, in which reference TRBV30 and TRBJ2-7 provide the parts outside the CDR3, is SQTIHQWPATLVQPVGSPLSLECTVEGTSNPNLYWYRQAAGRGLQLLFYSVGIGQISSEVPQNLSASRPQDRQFILSSKKLLLSDSGFYLCAWSVDRDYEQYFGPGTRLTVT.

J is TRBJ1-6 and V is TRBV27. In germline, CDR1 is MNHEY, CDR2 SMNVEV (reference sequence). This CDR3 region has 13 residues. The CDR3 is CASSLGGNSPLHF.

J is TRBJ1-2 and V is TRBV3-1. The CDR3 length is 16 residues. CDR1 and CDR2 from the germline V gene are LGHDT and YNNKEL (reference sequence). The chain's CDR3 is CASSQASGGRAYGYTF.

The rearrangement joins TRBV29-1 to TRBJ2-2; checking the TCRdb D call of TRBD2 is not possible without DNA. CDR3 length: 14 residues. Per the germline V gene, CDR1 is SQVTM and CDR2 is ANQGSEA. The CDR3 is CSALAGRNTGELFF.

The CDR3 sequence is CASSTRTGGYQPQHF. The rearrangement links TRBV19 to TRBJ1-5; the TCRdb D gene call, TRBD1, has no DNA to confirm it. This CDR3 contains 15 residues. Germline values: CDR1 LNHDA, CDR2 SQIVND (reference sequence).

The chain links TRBV19 to TRBJ2-7. This CDR3 contains 15 residues. In germline, CDR1 is LNHDA, CDR2 SQIVND (reference sequence). The chain's CDR3 is CASSIDLNSDYEQYF. The variable domain in full, completed from reference TRBV19 and TRBJ2-7, reads DGGITQSPKYLFRKEGQNVTLSCEQNLNHDAMYWYRQDPGQGLRLIYYSQIVNDFQKGDIAEGYSVSREKKESFPLTVTSAQKNPTAFYLCASSIDLNSDYEQYFGPGTRLTVT.